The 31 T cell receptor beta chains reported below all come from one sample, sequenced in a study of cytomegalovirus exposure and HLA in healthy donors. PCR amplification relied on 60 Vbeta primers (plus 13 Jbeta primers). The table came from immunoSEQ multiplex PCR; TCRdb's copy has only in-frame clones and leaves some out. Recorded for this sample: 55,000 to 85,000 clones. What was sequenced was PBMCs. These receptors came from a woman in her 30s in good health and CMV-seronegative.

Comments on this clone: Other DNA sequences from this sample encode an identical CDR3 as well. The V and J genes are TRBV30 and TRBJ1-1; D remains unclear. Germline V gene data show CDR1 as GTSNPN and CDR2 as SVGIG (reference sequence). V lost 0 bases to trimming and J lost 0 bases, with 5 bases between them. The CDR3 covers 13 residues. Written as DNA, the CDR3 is TGTGCCTGGAGTGTATCAGTGAACACTGAAGCTTTCTTT. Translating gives CAWSVSVNTEAFF.

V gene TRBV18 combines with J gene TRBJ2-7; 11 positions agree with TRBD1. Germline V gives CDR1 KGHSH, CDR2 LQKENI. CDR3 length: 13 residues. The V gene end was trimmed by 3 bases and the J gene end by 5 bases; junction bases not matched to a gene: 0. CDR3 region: CASSPGQGDEQYF. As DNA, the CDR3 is TGTGCCAGCTCACCGGGACAGGGGGACGAGCAGTACTTC.

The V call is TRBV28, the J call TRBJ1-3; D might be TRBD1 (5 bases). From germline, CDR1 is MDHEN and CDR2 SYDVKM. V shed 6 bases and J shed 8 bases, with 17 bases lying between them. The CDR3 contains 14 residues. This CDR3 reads CASSWGGSKDTIYF. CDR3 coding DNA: TGTGCCAGCAGCTGGGGGGGAAGTAAGGACACCATATATTTT.

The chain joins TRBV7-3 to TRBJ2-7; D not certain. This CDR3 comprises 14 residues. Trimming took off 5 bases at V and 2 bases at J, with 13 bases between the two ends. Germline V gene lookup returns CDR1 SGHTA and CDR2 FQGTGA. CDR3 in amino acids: CASSQRHLPYEQYF. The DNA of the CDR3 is TGTGCCAGCAGCCAAAGACACTTACCCTACGAGCAGTACTTC.

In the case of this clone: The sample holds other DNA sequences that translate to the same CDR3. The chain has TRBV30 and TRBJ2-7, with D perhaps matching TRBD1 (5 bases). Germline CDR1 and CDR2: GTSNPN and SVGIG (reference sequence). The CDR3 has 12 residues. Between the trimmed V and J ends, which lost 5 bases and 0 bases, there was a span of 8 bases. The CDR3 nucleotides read TGTGCCTGGTCTAGGGGCTCCTACGAGCAGTACTTC. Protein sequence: CAWSRGSYEQYF. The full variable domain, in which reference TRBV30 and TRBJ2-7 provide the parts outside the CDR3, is SQTIHQWPATLVQPVGSPLSLECTVEGTSNPNLYWYRQAAGRGLQLLFYSVGIGQISSEVPQNLSASRPQDRQFILSSKKLLLSDSGFYLCAWSRGSYEQYFGPGTRLTVT.

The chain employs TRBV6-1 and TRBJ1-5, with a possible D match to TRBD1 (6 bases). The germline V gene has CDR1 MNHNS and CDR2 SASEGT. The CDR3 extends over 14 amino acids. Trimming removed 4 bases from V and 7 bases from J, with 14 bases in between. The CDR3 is CASSGYRERQPQHF. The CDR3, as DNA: TGTGCCAGCAGTGGATACAGGGAAAGGCAGCCCCAGCATTTT.

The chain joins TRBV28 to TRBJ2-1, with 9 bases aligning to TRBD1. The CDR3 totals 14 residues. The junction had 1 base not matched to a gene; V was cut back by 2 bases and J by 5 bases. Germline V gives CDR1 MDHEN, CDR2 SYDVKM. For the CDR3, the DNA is TGTGCCAGCAGTTTACGGGACAGGGACAATGAGCAGTTCTTC. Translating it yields CASSLRDRDNEQFF.

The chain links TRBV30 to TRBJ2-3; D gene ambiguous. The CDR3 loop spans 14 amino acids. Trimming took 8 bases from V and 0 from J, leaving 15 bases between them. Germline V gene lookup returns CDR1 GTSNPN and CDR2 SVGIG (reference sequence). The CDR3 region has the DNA TGTGCCGCCCTCTGGGCCAGAAGCACAGATACGCAGTATTTT. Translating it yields CAALWARSTDTQYF.

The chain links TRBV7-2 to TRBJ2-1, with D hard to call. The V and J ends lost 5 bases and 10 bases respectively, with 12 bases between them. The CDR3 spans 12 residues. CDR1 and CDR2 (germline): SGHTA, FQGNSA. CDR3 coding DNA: TGTGCCAGCAGCCCCTATACGCGAGAGCAGTTCTTC. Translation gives CASSPYTREQFF.

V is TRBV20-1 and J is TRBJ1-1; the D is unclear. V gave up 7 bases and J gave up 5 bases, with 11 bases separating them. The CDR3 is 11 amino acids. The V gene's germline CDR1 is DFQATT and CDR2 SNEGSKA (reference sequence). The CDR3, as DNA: TGCAGTGGCAGTGGGAGAACTGAAGCTTTCTTT. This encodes CSGSGRTEAFF.

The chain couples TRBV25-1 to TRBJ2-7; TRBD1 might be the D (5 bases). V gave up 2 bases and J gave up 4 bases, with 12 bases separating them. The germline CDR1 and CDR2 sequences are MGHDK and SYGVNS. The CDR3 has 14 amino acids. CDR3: CASSENRKSYEQYF. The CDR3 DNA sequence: TGTGCCAGCAGTGAAAACAGGAAATCTTACGAGCAGTACTTC.

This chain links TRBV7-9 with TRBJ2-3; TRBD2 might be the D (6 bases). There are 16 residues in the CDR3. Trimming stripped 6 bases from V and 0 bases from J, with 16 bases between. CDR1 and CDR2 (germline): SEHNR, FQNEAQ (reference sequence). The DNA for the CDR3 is TGTGCCAGCAGTCTCCGTAGCGGATCCAGCACAGATACGCAGTATTTT. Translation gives CASSLRSGSSTDTQYF.

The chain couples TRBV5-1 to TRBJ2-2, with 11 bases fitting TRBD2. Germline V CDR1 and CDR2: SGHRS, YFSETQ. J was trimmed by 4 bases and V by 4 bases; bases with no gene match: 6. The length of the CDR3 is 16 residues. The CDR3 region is CASSPSSGRFTGELFF. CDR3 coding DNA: TGCGCCAGCAGCCCTTCTAGCGGGAGGTTCACCGGGGAGCTGTTTTTT. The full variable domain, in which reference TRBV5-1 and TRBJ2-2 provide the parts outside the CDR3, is KAGVTQTPRYLIKTRGQQVTLSCSPISGHRSVSWYQQTPGQGLQFLFEYFSETQRNKGNFPGRFSGRQFSNSRSEMNVSTLELGDSALYLCASSPSSGRFTGELFFGEGSRLTVL.

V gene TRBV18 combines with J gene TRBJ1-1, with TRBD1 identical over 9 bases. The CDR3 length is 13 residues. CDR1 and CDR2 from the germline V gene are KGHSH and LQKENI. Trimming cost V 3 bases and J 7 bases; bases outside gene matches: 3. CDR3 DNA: TGTGCCAGCTCACCTACAGGGGGCGGTGAAGCTTTCTTT. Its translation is CASSPTGGGEAFF.

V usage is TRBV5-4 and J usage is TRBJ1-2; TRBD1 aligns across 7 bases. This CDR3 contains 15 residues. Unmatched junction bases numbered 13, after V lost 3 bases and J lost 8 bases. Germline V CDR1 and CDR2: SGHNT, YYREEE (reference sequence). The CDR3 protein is CASSWKTTGVGGYTF. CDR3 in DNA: TGTGCCAGCAGCTGGAAAACTACAGGGGTGGGCGGCTACACCTTC.

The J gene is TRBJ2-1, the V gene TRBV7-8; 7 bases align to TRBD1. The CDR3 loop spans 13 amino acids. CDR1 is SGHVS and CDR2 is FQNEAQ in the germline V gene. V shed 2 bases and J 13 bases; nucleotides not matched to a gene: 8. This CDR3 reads CASSLRDREFQFF. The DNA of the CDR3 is TGTGCCAGCAGCTTAAGGGACAGAGAGTTTCAGTTCTTC. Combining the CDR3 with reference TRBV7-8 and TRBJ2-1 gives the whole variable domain GAGVSQSPRYKVAKRGQDVALRCDPISGHVSLFWYQQALGQGPEFLTYFQNEAQLDKSGLPSDRFFAERPEGSVSTLKIQRTQQEDSAVYLCASSLRDREFQFFGPGTRLTVL.

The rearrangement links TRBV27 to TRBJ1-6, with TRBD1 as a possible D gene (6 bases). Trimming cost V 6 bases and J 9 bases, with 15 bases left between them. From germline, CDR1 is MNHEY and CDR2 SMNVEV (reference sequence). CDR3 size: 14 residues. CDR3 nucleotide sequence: TGTGCCAGCAGGGCAACGGACAGTTTTTCACCCCTCCACTTT. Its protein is CASRATDSFSPLHF.

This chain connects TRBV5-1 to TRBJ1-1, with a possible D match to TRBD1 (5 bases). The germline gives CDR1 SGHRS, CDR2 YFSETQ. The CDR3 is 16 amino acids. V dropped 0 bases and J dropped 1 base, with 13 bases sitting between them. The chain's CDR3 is CASSLGGGYQNTEAFF. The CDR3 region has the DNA TGCGCCAGCAGCTTGGGGGGCGGATATCAGAACACTGAAGCTTTCTTT.

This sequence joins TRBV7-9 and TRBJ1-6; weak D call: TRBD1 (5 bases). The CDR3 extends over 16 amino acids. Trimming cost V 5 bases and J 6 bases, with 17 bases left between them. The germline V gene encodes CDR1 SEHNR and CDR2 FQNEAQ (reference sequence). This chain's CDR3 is CASSPIQGTGNSPLHF. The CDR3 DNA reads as TGTGCCAGCAGCCCCATCCAGGGAACCGGTAATTCACCCCTCCACTTT.

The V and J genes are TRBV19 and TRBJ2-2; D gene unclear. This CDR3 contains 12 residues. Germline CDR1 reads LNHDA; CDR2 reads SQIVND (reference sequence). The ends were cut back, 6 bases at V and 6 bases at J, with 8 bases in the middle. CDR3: CASSPLAGELFF. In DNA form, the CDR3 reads TGTGCCAGTAGCCCCCTCGCCGGGGAGCTGTTTTTT.

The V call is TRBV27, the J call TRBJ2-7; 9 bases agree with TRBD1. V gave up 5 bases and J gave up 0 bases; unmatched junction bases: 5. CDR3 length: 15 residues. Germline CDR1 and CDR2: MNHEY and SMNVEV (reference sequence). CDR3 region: CASSGTGQGSYEQYF. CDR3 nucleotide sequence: TGTGCCAGCAGTGGGACGGGACAGGGCTCCTACGAGCAGTACTTC.

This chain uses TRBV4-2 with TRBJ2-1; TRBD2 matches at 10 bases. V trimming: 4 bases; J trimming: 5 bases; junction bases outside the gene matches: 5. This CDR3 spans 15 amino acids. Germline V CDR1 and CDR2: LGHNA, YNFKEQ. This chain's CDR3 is CASSRELAGHNEQFF. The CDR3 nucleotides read TGTGCCAGCAGCCGAGAACTAGCGGGGCACAATGAGCAGTTCTTC.

This CDR3 reads CASSPTGGFSYNEQFF. The CDR3 nucleotides are TGCGCCAGCAGCCCCACGGGGGGATTCTCCTACAATGAGCAGTTCTTC. This sequence joins TRBV4-1 and TRBJ2-1; 7 bases agree with TRBD2. The CDR3 sequence is 16 residues long. Germline-derived CDR1 and CDR2 are MGHRA and YSYEKL. V lost 4 bases, J lost 0 bases, and 6 bases stayed unmatched.

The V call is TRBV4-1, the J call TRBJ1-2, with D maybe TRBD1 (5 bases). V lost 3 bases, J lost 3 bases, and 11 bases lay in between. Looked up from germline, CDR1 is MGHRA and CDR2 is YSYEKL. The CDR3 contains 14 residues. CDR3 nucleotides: TGCGCCAGCAGCCAGACCGGGACTTACTATGGCTACACCTTC. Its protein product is CASSQTGTYYGYTF.

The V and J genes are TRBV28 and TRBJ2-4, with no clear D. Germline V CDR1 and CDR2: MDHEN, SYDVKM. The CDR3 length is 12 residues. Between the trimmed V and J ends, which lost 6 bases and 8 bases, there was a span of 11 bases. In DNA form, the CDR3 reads TGTGCCAGCAGCCTAGGAGTGGACATTCAGTACTTC. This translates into CASSLGVDIQYF.

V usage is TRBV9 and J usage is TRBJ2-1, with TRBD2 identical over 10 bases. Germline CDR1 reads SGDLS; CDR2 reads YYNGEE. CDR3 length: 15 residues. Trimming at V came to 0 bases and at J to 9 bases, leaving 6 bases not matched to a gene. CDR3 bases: TGTGCCAGCAGCGTAGCTAGCGGGAGAACCAGTGAGCAGTTCTTC. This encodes CASSVASGRTSEQFF.

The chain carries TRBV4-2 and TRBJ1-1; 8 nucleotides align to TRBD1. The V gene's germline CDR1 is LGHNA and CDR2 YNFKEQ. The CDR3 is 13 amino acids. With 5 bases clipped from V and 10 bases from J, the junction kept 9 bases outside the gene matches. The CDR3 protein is CASSYGQGGGAFF. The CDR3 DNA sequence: TGTGCCAGCAGCTACGGACAGGGAGGCGGAGCTTTCTTT.

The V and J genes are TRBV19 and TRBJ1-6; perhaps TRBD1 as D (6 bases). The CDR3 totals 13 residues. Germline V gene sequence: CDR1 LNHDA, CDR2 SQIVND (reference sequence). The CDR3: CATNTGLDSPLHF. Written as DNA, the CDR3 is TGTGCGACCAACACAGGGTTAGATTCACCCCTCCACTTT. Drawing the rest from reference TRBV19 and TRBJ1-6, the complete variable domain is DGGITQSPKYLFRKEGQNVTLSCEQNLNHDAMYWYRQDPGQGLRLIYYSQIVNDFQKGDIAEGYSVSREKKESFPLTVTSAQKNPTAFYLCATNTGLDSPLHFGNGTRLTVT.

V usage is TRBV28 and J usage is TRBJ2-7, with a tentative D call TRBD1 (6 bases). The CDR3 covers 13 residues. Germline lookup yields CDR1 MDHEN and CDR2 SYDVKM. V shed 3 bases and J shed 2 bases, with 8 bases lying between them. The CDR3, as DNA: TGTGCCAGCAGTTTGGACAGCCCCTACGAGCAGTACTTC. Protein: CASSLDSPYEQYF.

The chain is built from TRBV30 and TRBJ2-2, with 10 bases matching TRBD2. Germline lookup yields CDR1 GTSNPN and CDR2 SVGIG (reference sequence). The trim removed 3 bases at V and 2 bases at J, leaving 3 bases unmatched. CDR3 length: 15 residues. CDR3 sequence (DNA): TGTGCCTGGAGGGGACTAGCGTATAACACCGGGGAGCTGTTTTTT. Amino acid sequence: CAWRGLAYNTGELFF. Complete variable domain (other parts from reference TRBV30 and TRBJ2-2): SQTIHQWPATLVQPVGSPLSLECTVEGTSNPNLYWYRQAAGRGLQLLFYSVGIGQISSEVPQNLSASRPQDRQFILSSKKLLLSDSGFYLCAWRGLAYNTGELFFGEGSRLTVL.

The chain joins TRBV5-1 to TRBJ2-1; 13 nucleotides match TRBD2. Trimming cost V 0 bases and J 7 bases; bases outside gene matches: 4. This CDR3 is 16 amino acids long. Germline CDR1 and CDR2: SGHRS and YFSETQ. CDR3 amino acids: CASSLGLAGGENEQFF. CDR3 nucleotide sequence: TGCGCCAGCAGCTTGGGACTAGCGGGAGGTGAGAATGAGCAGTTCTTC. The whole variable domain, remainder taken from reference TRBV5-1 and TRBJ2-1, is KAGVTQTPRYLIKTRGQQVTLSCSPISGHRSVSWYQQTPGQGLQFLFEYFSETQRNKGNFPGRFSGRQFSNSRSEMNVSTLELGDSALYLCASSLGLAGGENEQFFGPGTRLTVL.